These 7 T cell receptor beta chains were all obtained from the same sample, sequenced in a study of response to subunit inactivated influenza vaccine. TCRdb analysed the RT-PCR reads with MiXCR anew, one entry per CDR3 protein. The sample shows about 180,000 distinct CDR3 sequences, around 10% of them seen only once. Source: CD8+ T cells sorted from PBMCs, taken around 2 years after vaccination. All receptors derive from a man aged 45-69 years who received an inactivated influenza vaccine.

The chain joins TRBV6-5 to TRBJ2-1, with D possibly being TRBD2 (6 bases). The CDR3 contains 14 residues. Trimming removed 0 bases at V and 5 bases at J, with 8 bases between. Germline V gene sequence: CDR1 MNHEY, CDR2 SVGAGI. CDR3 bases: TGTGCCAGCAGTTACTCTAGCGGTGACAATGAGCAGTTCTTC. This gives the protein CASSYSSGDNEQFF.

The chain joins TRBV25-1 to TRBJ2-7; D gene uncertain. The V gene's germline CDR1 is MGHDK and CDR2 SYGVNS. The germline V and J ends were trimmed by 3 bases and 2 bases, with 5 bases remaining between them. This CDR3 spans 12 amino acids. The CDR3 sequence is CASSEDPYEQYF. The CDR3 DNA reads as TGTGCCAGCAGTGAGGACCCCTACGAGCAGTACTTC.

This clonotype came up many times. This chain uses TRBV6-2 or TRBV6-3 with TRBJ2-3; 8 bases line up with TRBD2. The CDR3 length is 14 residues. The J segment lost 5 bases and the V segment lost 6 bases, leaving 7 bases of the junction unmatched. The V gene's germline CDR1 is MNHEY and CDR2 SVGEGT. CDR3 in DNA: TGTGCCAGCAGCCTTGGGAGCGGGAGAGATACGCAGTATTTT. Protein sequence: CASSLGSGRDTQYF.

This clonotype was seen a handful of times. The CDR3 sequence is CASSWDISYNEQFF. CDR3 bases: TGTGCCAGCAGCTGGGACATTTCCTACAATGAGCAGTTCTTC. The chain couples TRBV2 to TRBJ2-1, with D maybe TRBD1 (6 bases). Trimming left V 6 bases short and J 1 base short, with 10 bases between. Germline V CDR1 and CDR2: SNHLY, FYNNEI. This CDR3 has 14 amino acids.

A few counts support this clonotype. J is TRBJ2-7 and V is TRBV2; D uncertain. Germline V lookup: CDR1 SNHLY, CDR2 FYNNEI. The ends were cut back, 4 bases at V and 2 bases at J, with 9 bases in the middle. This CDR3 is 13 amino acids long. The chain's CDR3 is CASSGRQAYEQYF. CDR3 DNA sequence: TGTGCCAGCAGTGGTCGGCAGGCCTACGAGCAGTACTTC.

This clonotype has a count of ten or more. The gene calls are TRBV5-1 and TRBJ2-1, with D possibly being TRBD1 (6 bases). Germline values: CDR1 SGHRS, CDR2 YFSETQ. V lost 7 bases to trimming and J lost 8 bases, with 16 bases between them. This CDR3 is built from 13 residues. The chain's CDR3 is CASGGRSLDEQFF. The CDR3 coding sequence is TGCGCCAGCGGGGGCCGTTCGTTAGATGAGCAGTTCTTC. The full variable domain, completed using reference TRBV5-1 and TRBJ2-1, is KAGVTQTPRYLIKTRGQQVTLSCSPISGHRSVSWYQQTPGQGLQFLFEYFSETQRNKGNFPGRFSGRQFSNSRSEMNVSTLELGDSALYLCASGGRSLDEQFFGPGTRLTVL.

The chain recombines TRBV6-1 with TRBJ2-1, with 7 bases matching TRBD2. The V and J ends lost 8 bases and 3 bases, in that order; junction bases with no gene match: 7. This CDR3 spans 14 amino acids. Per the germline V gene, CDR1 is MNHNS and CDR2 is SASEGT. In DNA, the CDR3 is TGTGCCAGCGGGCTAGCGGCCTACTACAATGAGCAGTTCTTC. As protein: CASGLAAYYNEQFF.